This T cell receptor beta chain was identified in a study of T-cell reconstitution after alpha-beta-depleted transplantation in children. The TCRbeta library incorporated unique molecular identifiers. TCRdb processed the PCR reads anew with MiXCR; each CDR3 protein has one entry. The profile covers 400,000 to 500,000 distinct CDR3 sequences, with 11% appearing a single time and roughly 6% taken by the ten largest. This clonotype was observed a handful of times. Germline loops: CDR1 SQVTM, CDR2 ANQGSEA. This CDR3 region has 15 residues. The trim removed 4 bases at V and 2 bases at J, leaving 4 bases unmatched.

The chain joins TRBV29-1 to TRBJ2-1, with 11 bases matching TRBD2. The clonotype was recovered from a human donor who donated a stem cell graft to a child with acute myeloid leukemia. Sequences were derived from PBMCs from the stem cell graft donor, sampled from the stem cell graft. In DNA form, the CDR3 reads TGCAGCGTTGTACTAGCGGGGGATACCTACAATGAGCAGTTCTTC. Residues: CSVVLAGDTYNEQFF.